This T cell receptor (beta chain) was sequenced in a study of blood T cell repertoires in COVID-19. For the study at large: The origin of the acute and convalescent COVID-19 samples was the United States, Italy and Spain.

The repertoire was sequenced with immunoSEQ multiplex PCR; TCRdb's copy has only in-frame clones and lacks some. The sample records 140,000 to 150,000 clones, roughly 80% being singletons. The CDR3 is 14 residues long. CDR1 and CDR2 from the germline V gene are SGHTA and FQGNSA. V lost 2 bases, J lost 2 bases, and 9 bases lay in between. The rearrangement links TRBV7-2 to TRBJ2-5; perhaps TRBD2 as D (6 bases). The clonotype was recovered from a human donor in a cohort sampled during active COVID-19. Sequences were obtained from peripheral blood. The CDR3 DNA reads as TGTGCCAGCAGCTTACGGGAGCTACAAGAGACCCAGTACTTC. It is translated as CASSLRELQETQYF. The full variable domain, its missing parts supplied by reference TRBV7-2 and TRBJ2-5, is GAGVSQSPSNKVTEKGKDVELRCDPISGHTALYWYRQSLGQGLEFLIYFQGNSAPDKSGLPSDRFSAERTGGSVSTLTIQRTQQEDSAVYLCASSLRELQETQYFGPGTRLLVL.